Below are 15 T cell receptor beta chains sequenced from a single sample in a study of control samples from healthy donors and cancer patients. Using immunoSEQ multiplex PCR, the repertoire was profiled, and TCRdb retains in-frame clones only, with some absent. The table lists 95,000 to 130,000 clones, 93% of them singletons. The sample taken for sequencing was blood. The receptors derive from a man aged 25-40 years in good health.

The rearrangement joins TRBV7-9 to TRBJ2-1; 10 bases fit TRBD2. Trimming at V came to 2 bases and at J to 5 bases, leaving 3 bases not matched to a gene. Germline loops: CDR1 SEHNR, CDR2 FQNEAQ (reference sequence). This CDR3 region has 15 residues. CDR3 loop: CASSLTSGANNEQFF. CDR3 coding DNA: TGTGCCAGCAGCTTAACTAGCGGGGCGAACAATGAGCAGTTCTTC.

The chain links TRBV27 to TRBJ1-4, with D maybe TRBD1 (5 bases). V was clipped by 3 bases and J by 8 bases, with 13 bases between them. Germline V gene sequence: CDR1 MNHEY, CDR2 SMNVEV (reference sequence). The CDR3 runs to 14 residues. The CDR3 spells CASSFTRVQEKLFF. The CDR3 coding sequence is TGTGCCAGCAGTTTCACCAGGGTACAGGAAAAACTGTTTTTT.

This rearrangement joins TRBV24-1 to TRBJ2-5, with TRBD2 matching over 7 bases. From germline, CDR1 is KGHDR and CDR2 SFDVKD. The ends lost 5 bases at V and 2 bases at J; junction bases unmatched: 1. The CDR3 is made up of 13 amino acids. The CDR3 nucleotides are TGTGCCACCAGTGGGGAGGGTCAAGAGACCCAGTACTTC. This codes for CATSGEGQETQYF.

There are a few counts of this clone. CDR3 nucleotide sequence: TGTGCCAGCAGCTTGGTGTCGGGGCCCATAAACTATGGCTACACCTTC. Amino acid sequence: CASSLVSGPINYGYTF. The chain has TRBV5-8 and TRBJ1-2; tentative D call: TRBD1 (5 bases). The V gene's germline CDR1 is SGHTS and CDR2 YDEGEE. This CDR3 spans 16 amino acids. V lost 0 bases and J lost 2, with 14 bases in between. Supplemented by reference TRBV5-8 and TRBJ1-2, the full variable domain reads EAGVTQSPTHLIKTRGQQATLRCSPISGHTSVYWYQQALGLGLQFLLWYDEGEERNRGNFPPRFSGRQFPNYSSELNVNALELEDSALYLCASSLVSGPINYGYTFGSGTRLTVV.

This sequence joins TRBV12-5 and TRBJ2-5; no firm D call. The V and J ends lost 5 bases and 4 bases respectively, with 14 bases between them. From germline, CDR1 is LGHNT and CDR2 FRNRAP. The CDR3 runs to 14 residues. CDR3 loop: CASGKPRVRETQYF. The CDR3 nucleotides are TGTGCTAGTGGTAAACCTCGGGTACGAGAGACCCAGTACTTC.

This chain uses TRBV6-1 with TRBJ1-6; D gene unclear. The germline V and J ends were trimmed by 1 base and 7 bases, with 8 bases remaining between them. CDR3 size: 14 residues. Germline CDR1 is MNHNS and CDR2 is SASEGT. The CDR3 loop is CASSEVYGNSPLHF. CDR3 nucleotide sequence: TGTGCCAGCAGTGAAGTATATGGGAATTCACCCCTCCACTTT.

The chain couples TRBV13 to TRBJ2-2; D is unclear. Trimming stripped 4 bases from V and 8 bases from J, with 11 bases between. CDR1 and CDR2 from the germline V gene are PRHDT and FYEKMQ (reference sequence). The CDR3 contains 13 residues. CDR3 sequence (DNA): TGTGCCAGCAGCTCCATGCTCGCGGGGGAGCTGTTTTTT. It codes for CASSSMLAGELFF.

The V gene is TRBV9, the J gene TRBJ2-2; no definite D call. CDR1 SGDLS and CDR2 YYNGEE come from the germline V gene. Trimming pared 0 bases from V and 7 bases from J, leaving 4 bases between. This CDR3 is built from 12 residues. CDR3 loop: CASSVASGELFF. The DNA of the CDR3 is TGTGCCAGCAGCGTAGCCAGCGGGGAGCTGTTTTTT.

The DNA for the CDR3 is TGTGCCAGCCGGGCGCGGGGGAATGAAAAACTGTTTTTT. Translation: CASRARGNEKLFF. This chain uses TRBV2 with TRBJ1-4, with a weak D call TRBD1 (5 bases). The V gene's germline CDR1 is SNHLY and CDR2 FYNNEI. CDR3 length: 13 residues. V was pared by 8 bases and J by 5 bases, with 12 bases between.

The J gene is TRBJ2-3, the V gene TRBV10-2; TRBD1 agrees at 7 bases. The CDR3 has 14 amino acids. Germline CDR1 and CDR2: WSHSY and SAAADI. Unmatched junction bases numbered 9, after V lost 5 bases and J lost 7 bases. CDR3: CASSNNRGGNTQYF. The CDR3 DNA reads TGCGCCAGCAGTAACAACAGGGGCGGTAATACGCAGTATTTT.

CDR3 sequence reads: CASSSGYNSPLHF. In DNA, the CDR3 is TGTGCCAGCAGTTCAGGCTATAATTCACCCCTCCACTTT. The chain couples TRBV12-3 or TRBV12-4 to TRBJ1-6; D not resolved. This CDR3 is 13 amino acids long. Trimming pared 4 bases from V and 3 bases from J, leaving 4 bases between.

This clone was counted only a few times. The chain recombines TRBV3-1 (or the pseudogene TRBV3-2) with TRBJ2-4; tentative D call: TRBD2 (5 bases). Looked up from germline, CDR1 is LGHDT and CDR2 is YNNKEL (reference sequence). The CDR3 is 15 amino acids. Between the trimmed V and J ends, which lost 0 bases and 8 bases, there was a span of 14 bases. DNA for the CDR3: TGTGCCAGCAGCCAAGATGGAACTAGTGGGGACATTCAGTACTTC. It specifies CASSQDGTSGDIQYF.

The gene calls are TRBV2 and TRBJ2-1, with 8 bases aligning to TRBD2. The CDR3 consists of 17 residues. With V trimmed by 2 bases and J by 5 bases, 11 bases remained unmatched. Germline V gene data show CDR1 as SNHLY and CDR2 as FYNNEI. DNA for the CDR3: TGTGCCAGCAGTGAAAATGGTATGAGCGGGGGTAACAATGAGCAGTTCTTC. Its protein product is CASSENGMSGGNNEQFF.

The chain joins TRBV6-1 to TRBJ2-7; a weak D match, TRBD1 (6 bases). Looked up from germline, CDR1 is MNHNS and CDR2 is SASEGT. The CDR3 contains 15 residues. Trimming pared 1 base from V and 2 bases from J, leaving 12 bases between. CDR3 region: CASSEGAGATYEQYV. The CDR3 region has the DNA TGTGCCAGCAGTGAAGGAGCAGGGGCCACCTACGAGCAGTACGTC.

CDR3 coding DNA: TGTGCCAGCAGACACCCAGGGTCGGACACTGAAGCTTTCTTT. Protein: CASRHPGSDTEAFF. The chain uses TRBV6-6 and TRBJ1-1; D might be TRBD1 (5 bases). V was cut by 6 bases and J by 3 bases, with 14 bases left in between. Germline V gene sequence: CDR1 MNHNY, CDR2 SVGAGI (reference sequence). The CDR3 covers 14 residues.